This TCR beta chain was identified during a study of blood T cell repertoires in COVID-19. Overall study: Sample material is recorded as cDNA or gDNA derived from T cells, B-cell-depleted T cells, or PBMCs.

Cohorts were based on clinical histories the participants reported. Looked up from germline, CDR1 is GTSNPN and CDR2 is SVGIG (reference sequence). The ends were cut back, 3 bases at V and 7 bases at J, with 9 bases in the middle. This CDR3 is 11 amino acids long. The table came from immunoSEQ multiplex PCR; TCRdb's copy has only in-frame clones and leaves some out. The profile shows around 130,000 clones, roughly four fifths of them singletons. The J gene is TRBJ1-2, the V gene TRBV30; D is unresolved. The specimen was PBMCs or T cells enriched from blood (not recorded which). The source of this sequence is a man aged 40-55 years with acute COVID-19. CDR3 region: CAWSRRLGYTF. The CDR3 region has the DNA TGTGCCTGGAGCCGGAGGCTTGGCTACACCTTC.